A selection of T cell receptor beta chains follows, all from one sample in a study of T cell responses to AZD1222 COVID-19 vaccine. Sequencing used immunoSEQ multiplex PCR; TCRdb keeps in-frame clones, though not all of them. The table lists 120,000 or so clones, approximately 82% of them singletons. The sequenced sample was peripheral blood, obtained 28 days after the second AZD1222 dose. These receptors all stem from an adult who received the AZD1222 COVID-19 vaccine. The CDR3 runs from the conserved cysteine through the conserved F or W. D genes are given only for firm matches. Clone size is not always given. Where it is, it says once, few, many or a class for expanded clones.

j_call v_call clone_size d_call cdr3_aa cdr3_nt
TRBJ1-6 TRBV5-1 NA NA CASSPLTNRQSSYNSPLHF TGCGCCAGCAGCCCCTTGACAAATCGACAGAGCTCCTATAATTCACCCCTCCACTTT
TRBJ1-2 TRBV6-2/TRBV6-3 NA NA CASSYAAGYGYTF TGTGCCAGCAGTTACGCCGCCGGCTATGGCTACACCTTC
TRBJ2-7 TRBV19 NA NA CASSMPGGGPYEQYF TGTGCCAGTAGTATGCCTGGGGGGGGGCCCTACGAGCAGTACTTC
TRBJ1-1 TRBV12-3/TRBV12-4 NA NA CASSFSGDTEAFF TGTGCCAGCAGTTTCTCAGGGGACACTGAAGCTTTCTTT
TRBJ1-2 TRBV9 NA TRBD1 CASSAGTGNYGYTF TGTGCCAGCAGCGCAGGGACAGGGAACTATGGCTACACCTTC
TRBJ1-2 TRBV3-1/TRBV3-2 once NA CASSQELFRADYGYTF TGTGCCAGCAGCCAAGAACTTTTCCGGGCAGACTATGGCTACACCTTC
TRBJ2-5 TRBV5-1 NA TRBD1 CATRTGTQETQYF TGCGCCACCAGGACAGGGACCCAAGAGACCCAGTACTTC
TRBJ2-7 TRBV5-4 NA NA CASSFGGGRDEQYF TGTGCCAGCAGCTTCGGAGGGGGTAGGGACGAGCAGTACTTC
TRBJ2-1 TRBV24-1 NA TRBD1 CATSDFRGLLLDEQFF TGTGCCACCAGTGATTTTAGGGGGCTCCTTCTTGATGAGCAGTTCTTC
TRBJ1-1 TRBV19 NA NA CASSPFMGSEAFF TGTGCCAGTAGTCCCTTCATGGGATCCGAAGCTTTCTTT